Listed here are 3 T cell receptor beta chains from one sample, sequenced in a study of response to subunit inactivated influenza vaccine. From the RT-PCR reads, TCRdb called clonotypes with MiXCR, one entry per CDR3 protein. The table records 400,000 to 650,000 distinct CDR3 sequences, roughly 7.6% of them present only once. The material was PBMCs from blood, obtained about 24 months after vaccination. The source of these receptors is a man in his fifties or sixties who received an inactivated influenza vaccine.

This chain links TRBV25-1 with TRBJ1-5, with D perhaps TRBD1 (5 bases). Germline V CDR1 and CDR2: MGHDK, SYGVNS. V lost 3 bases to trimming and J lost 0 bases, with 9 bases between them. The CDR3 consists of 15 residues. In nucleotides, the CDR3 is TGTGCCAGCAGTGAGAGACAGTGTAGCAATCAGCCCCAGCATTTT. Protein sequence: CASSERQCSNQPQHF.

This clonotype has a count of ten or more. The chain recombines TRBV29-1 with TRBJ2-2; the match to TRBD1 covers 11 bases. Germline V gene sequence: CDR1 SQVTM, CDR2 ANQGSEA. The CDR3 runs to 15 residues. After removal of 6 bases from V and 4 bases from J, the junction contained 7 bases not matched to a gene. CDR3 bases: TGCAGCGTCCGGACAGGGGGCCGAGGCACCGGGGAGCTGTTTTTT. Translation gives CSVRTGGRGTGELFF.

This clonotype occurred a few times. This sequence joins TRBV27 and TRBJ2-3, with D perhaps TRBD1 (6 bases). V was cut by 5 bases and J by 6 bases, with 15 bases left in between. The length of the CDR3 is 14 residues. From germline, CDR1 is MNHEY and CDR2 SMNVEV (reference sequence). This CDR3 is CASSTKTGGDTQYF. The CDR3, as DNA: TGTGCCAGCAGTACCAAGACAGGCGGGGATACGCAGTATTTT.